What follows are 19 T cell receptor beta chains derived from one specimen sequenced in a study of T cells in Graves' hyperthyroidism and ophthalmopathy. Amplified TCR beta CDR3 regions derived from RNA transcripts. Researchers ran a first-round RT-PCR on the TCR CDR3 using the HTBI primer set. MiXCR, applied by TCRdb to the multiplex PCR reads, yields one record per CDR3 protein. The sample contains 660,000 or so distinct CDR3 sequences, less than 25% of which appear only once. Source material: blood. The receptor set was obtained from a man younger than 40 with Graves' ophthalmopathy.

In this sample, this clonotype turned up a few times. The chain couples TRBV28 to TRBJ1-5; D is ambiguous. CDR1 and CDR2 from the germline V gene are MDHEN and SYDVKM. The V and J ends lost 2 bases and 9 bases respectively, with 11 bases between them. The CDR3 is made up of 13 amino acids. CDR3 sequence: CASSLETGRPQHF. The CDR3 coding sequence is TGTGCCAGCAGTTTAGAGACTGGAAGGCCCCAGCATTTT.

Note on this clonotype: A single base separates this from a much larger clone, so it may be a read error. The chain uses TRBV6-1 and TRBJ1-1, with D possibly TRBD1 on 6 matching bases. The CDR3 is 13 amino acids. The germline V gene encodes CDR1 MNHNS and CDR2 SASEGT. V was shortened by 7 bases and J by 8 bases, with 17 bases between the two germline ends. CDR3 DNA sequence: TGTGCCAGCAATGACGGACAGTTTCGGGAAGCTTTCTTT. Amino acids: CASNDGQFREAFF.

In its sample, this clonotype was seen a few times. This chain uses TRBV3-1 with TRBJ2-1, with 10 bases lining up with TRBD1. Germline V gene sequence: CDR1 LGHDT, CDR2 YNNKEL (reference sequence). With V trimmed by 2 bases and J by 10 bases, 5 bases remained unmatched. The CDR3 is made up of 14 amino acids. CDR3 DNA: TGTGCCAGCAGCCAAAGGGACAGGGGATTGGAGCAGTTCTTC. As protein: CASSQRDRGLEQFF.

Ten or more counts support this clonotype. The rearrangement joins TRBV3-1 to TRBJ2-1; D is possibly TRBD2 (5 bases). Trimming took 4 bases from V and 7 from J, leaving 17 bases between them. Germline CDR1 is LGHDT and CDR2 is YNNKEL (reference sequence). This CDR3 spans 15 amino acids. CDR3 region: CASSRGPQLLNEQFF. The CDR3 DNA sequence: TGTGCCAGCAGCCGAGGGCCCCAACTTCTAAATGAGCAGTTCTTC.

This clonotype has only a few counts. This sequence joins TRBV20-1 and TRBJ2-1; 7 bases fit TRBD2. Germline CDR1 reads DFQATT; CDR2 reads SNEGSKA (reference sequence). V dropped 0 bases and J dropped 2; count of bases not matched to a gene: 10. The CDR3 loop spans 17 amino acids. The CDR3 DNA reads as TGCAGTGCTAGAGATCCAGGTACGCTAGCGGCCTACAATGAGCAGTTCTTC. It yields the protein CSARDPGTLAAYNEQFF.

This clonotype was detected ten times or more. This rearrangement joins TRBV28 to TRBJ1-5; D is unclear. The CDR3 loop spans 15 amino acids. Trimming took 5 bases from V and 13 from J, leaving 24 bases between them. CDR1 is MDHEN and CDR2 is SYDVKM in the germline V gene. In DNA form, the CDR3 reads TGTGCCAGCAGTCATCCTCTCCGAGAACGAGGGTGGCAGCATTTT. It yields the protein CASSHPLRERGWQHF.

There are many counts of this clonotype. The V gene is TRBV3-1, the J gene TRBJ1-3; maybe TRBD1 (5 bases). This CDR3 spans 13 amino acids. Germline V gene data show CDR1 as LGHDT and CDR2 as YNNKEL (reference sequence). V was clipped by 5 bases and J by 2 bases, with 7 bases between them. CDR3 amino acids: CASSAGPGNTIYF. CDR3 DNA sequence: TGTGCCAGCAGCGCAGGGCCTGGAAACACCATATATTTT.

The CDR3 region is CSGDVGSGETQYF. The CDR3 DNA reads as TGCAGCGGTGATGTAGGGAGCGGTGAGACCCAGTACTTC. The chain is built from TRBV29-1 and TRBJ2-5, with D possibly TRBD2 on 5 matching bases. This CDR3 is 13 amino acids long. In germline, CDR1 is SQVTM, CDR2 ANQGSEA. Trimming took off 7 bases at V and 5 bases at J, with 17 bases between the two ends. Looking up the rest from reference TRBV29-1 and TRBJ2-5 gives the full variable domain: SAVISQKPSRDICQRGTSLTIQCQVDSQVTMMFWYRQQPGQSLTLIATANQGSEATYESGFVIDKFPISRPNLTFSTLTVSNMSPEDSSIYLCSGDVGSGETQYFGPGTRLLVL.

The V call is TRBV2, the J call TRBJ1-5, with 8 bases that match TRBD1. V shed 8 bases and J 4 bases; nucleotides not matched to a gene: 7. Looked up from germline, CDR1 is SNHLY and CDR2 is FYNNEI. The CDR3 sequence is 14 residues long. CDR3 DNA sequence: TGTGCCAGCTCGGGGGGACAGGTTAATCAGCCCCAGCATTTT. Its translation: CASSGGQVNQPQHF.

The chain combines TRBV6-5 with TRBJ2-6, with D uncertain. The CDR3 has 17 residues. Germline CDR1 MNHEY, CDR2 SVGAGI. V shed 0 bases and J shed 4 bases, with 13 bases lying between them. This CDR3 reads CASSYSSGLSGANVLTF. The CDR3 DNA reads TGTGCCAGCAGTTACTCCTCCGGGCTTTCGGGGGCCAACGTCCTGACTTTC.

This clonotype came up many times. This CDR3 is CASSFQRESYNEQFF. In nucleotides, the CDR3 is TGTGCCAGCAGCTTCCAGCGGGAGTCCTACAATGAGCAGTTCTTC. V is TRBV5-5 and J is TRBJ2-1, with 8 nucleotides matching TRBD2. Trimming at V came to 2 bases and at J to 1 base, leaving 2 bases not matched to a gene. The CDR3 runs 15 residues. CDR1 is SGHKS, CDR2 YYEKEE, per germline (reference sequence).

This clonotype was detected only a few times. The V and J genes are TRBV5-1 and TRBJ2-2, with 8 bases fitting TRBD1. The CDR3 length is 13 residues. Germline V gene sequence: CDR1 SGHRS, CDR2 YFSETQ. V shed 8 bases, J shed 6 bases, and the junction held 6 bases outside the gene matches. The CDR3 sequence: CARVKTGAGELFF. The CDR3 nucleotides are TGCGCCAGAGTAAAGACAGGGGCCGGGGAGCTGTTTTTT.

The rearrangement links TRBV5-1 to TRBJ1-2; 11 bases match TRBD1. Looked up from germline, CDR1 is SGHRS and CDR2 is YFSETQ. The CDR3 spans 16 residues. The V segment lost 3 bases and the J segment 5 bases; nucleotides outside the gene matches: 9. CDR3 in amino acids: CASSSGQGASEYGYTF. The CDR3 coding sequence is TGCGCCAGCAGCTCAGGACAGGGGGCCTCGGAGTATGGCTACACCTTC.

This clonotype was seen ten or more times. The genes are TRBV7-3 and TRBJ2-7, with unresolved D. This CDR3 comprises 15 residues. Germline CDR1 and CDR2: SGHTA and FQGTGA. V lost 4 bases and J 5 bases, leaving 18 bases between the germline ends. The CDR3 spells CASSWKTQLGDEQYF. CDR3 nucleotide sequence: TGTGCCAGCAGCTGGAAGACGCAATTAGGCGACGAGCAGTACTTC.

This clonotype has more than one count but fewer than ten. The chain uses TRBV4-1 and TRBJ2-5; possibly TRBD2 for D (5 bases). Germline CDR1 reads MGHRA; CDR2 reads YSYEKL. This CDR3 has 15 residues. V was clipped by 0 bases and J by 3 bases, with 11 bases between them. CDR3 protein: CASSQDHGVKETQYF. DNA for the CDR3: TGCGCCAGCAGCCAAGATCACGGGGTCAAAGAGACCCAGTACTTC.

The chain employs TRBV5-6 and TRBJ2-1, with D perhaps matching TRBD1 (6 bases). The ends were cut back, 4 bases at V and 6 bases at J, with 17 bases in the middle. Germline loops: CDR1 SGHDT, CDR2 YYEEEE. The CDR3 extends over 15 amino acids. The CDR3 sequence is CASSGASQGGNEQFF. CDR3 nucleotides: TGTGCCAGCAGCGGGGCTTCACAGGGCGGCAATGAGCAGTTCTTC.

This clonotype was detected ten times or more. One junction end disagrees with the germline gene, perhaps due to a read error. The V gene is TRBV7-2, the J gene TRBJ1-5, with 9 bases that match TRBD1. The CDR3 is 13 residues long. The germline V gene encodes CDR1 SGHTA and CDR2 FQGNSA. The CDR3 nucleotides read TGCGCCAGCAGCTTAACAGGGGGCCAGCCCCAGCATTTT. It is translated as CASSLTGGQPQHF.

This chain joins TRBV6-2 or TRBV6-3 and TRBJ2-1; 8 bases are shared with TRBD2. Germline V gives CDR1 MNHEY, CDR2 SVGEGT. CDR3 length: 14 amino acids. J was trimmed by 6 bases and V by 6 bases; bases with no gene match: 7. The CDR3 loop reads CASRGSGSPNEQFF. CDR3 bases: TGTGCCAGCAGAGGAAGCGGGAGCCCCAATGAGCAGTTCTTC.

This clonotype was counted only a few times. This chain connects TRBV7-2 to TRBJ2-7, with D possibly being TRBD2 (6 bases). The CDR3 is 15 residues long. The V end was cut by 1 base, the J end by 7 bases, with 17 bases between. Per the germline V gene, CDR1 is SGHTA and CDR2 is FQGNSA. CDR3 protein: CASSLVPTTGGEQYF. Written as DNA, the CDR3 is TGTGCCAGCAGCTTAGTGCCGACAACCGGAGGGGAGCAGTACTTC. Together with reference TRBV7-2 and TRBJ2-7, the CDR3 gives the full variable domain: GAGVSQSPSNKVTEKGKDVELRCDPISGHTALYWYRQSLGQGLEFLIYFQGNSAPDKSGLPSDRFSAERTGGSVSTLTIQRTQQEDSAVYLCASSLVPTTGGEQYFGPGTRLTVT.